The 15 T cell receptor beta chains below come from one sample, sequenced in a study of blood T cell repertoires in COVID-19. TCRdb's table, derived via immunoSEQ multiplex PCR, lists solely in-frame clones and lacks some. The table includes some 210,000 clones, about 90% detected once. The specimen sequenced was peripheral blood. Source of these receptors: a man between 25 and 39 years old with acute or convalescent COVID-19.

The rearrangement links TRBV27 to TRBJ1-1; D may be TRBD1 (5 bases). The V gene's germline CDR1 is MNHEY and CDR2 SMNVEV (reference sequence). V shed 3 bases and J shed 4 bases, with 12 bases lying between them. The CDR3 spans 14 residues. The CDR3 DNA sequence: TGTGCCAGCAGTTTTCAGGGAGGCGGCACTGAAGCTTTCTTT. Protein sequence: CASSFQGGGTEAFF.

CDR3 in DNA: TGCGCCAGCAGCCAGGACAGGCGTGCTGGGGCCAACGTCCTGACTTTC. The encoded protein is CASSQDRRAGANVLTF. V gene TRBV5-1 combines with J gene TRBJ2-6; TRBD1 agrees at 7 bases. This CDR3 is built from 16 residues. Germline CDR1 SGHRS, CDR2 YFSETQ. Trimming at V came to 4 bases and at J to 2 bases, leaving 6 bases not matched to a gene.

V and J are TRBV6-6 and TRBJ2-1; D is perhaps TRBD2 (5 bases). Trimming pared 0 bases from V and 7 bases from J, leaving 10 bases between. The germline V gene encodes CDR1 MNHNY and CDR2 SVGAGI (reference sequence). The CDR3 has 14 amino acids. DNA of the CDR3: TGTGCCAGCAGTTACTCGGGTCGGGGTAATGAGCAGTTCTTC. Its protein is CASSYSGRGNEQFF.

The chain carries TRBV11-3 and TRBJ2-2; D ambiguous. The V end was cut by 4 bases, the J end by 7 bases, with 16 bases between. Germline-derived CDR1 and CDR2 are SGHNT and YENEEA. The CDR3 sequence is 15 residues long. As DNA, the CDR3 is TGTGCCAGCAGCTCGTGGGCATTCCGGAACGGGGAGCTGTTTTTT. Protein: CASSSWAFRNGELFF.

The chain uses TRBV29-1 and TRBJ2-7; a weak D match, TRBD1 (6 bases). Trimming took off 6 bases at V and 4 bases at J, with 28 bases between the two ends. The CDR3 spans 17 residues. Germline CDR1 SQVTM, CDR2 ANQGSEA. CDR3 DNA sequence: TGCAGCGTGGGAATGTGGCGATCGGCAGGGGAAGGTTACGAGCAGTACTTC. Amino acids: CSVGMWRSAGEGYEQYF.

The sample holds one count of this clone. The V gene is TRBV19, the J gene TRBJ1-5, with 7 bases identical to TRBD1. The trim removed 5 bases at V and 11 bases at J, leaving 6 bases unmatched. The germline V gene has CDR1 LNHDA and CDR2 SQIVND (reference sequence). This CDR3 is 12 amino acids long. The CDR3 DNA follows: TGTGCCAGTAGTGTTTCAGGGGGATCCCAGCATTTT. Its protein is CASSVSGGSQHF.

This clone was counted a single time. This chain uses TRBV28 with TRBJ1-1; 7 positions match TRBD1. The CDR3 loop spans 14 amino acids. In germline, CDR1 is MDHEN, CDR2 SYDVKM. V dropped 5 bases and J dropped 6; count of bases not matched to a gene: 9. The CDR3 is CASSTQPGQSEAFF. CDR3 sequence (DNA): TGTGCCAGCAGTACACAACCGGGACAGTCTGAAGCTTTCTTT.

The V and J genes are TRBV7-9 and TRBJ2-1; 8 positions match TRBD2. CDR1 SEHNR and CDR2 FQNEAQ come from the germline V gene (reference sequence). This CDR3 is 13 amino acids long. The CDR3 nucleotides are TGTGCGAGCTCTCGGGAGGGCCGCAGTGAGCAGTTCTTC. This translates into CASSREGRSEQFF.

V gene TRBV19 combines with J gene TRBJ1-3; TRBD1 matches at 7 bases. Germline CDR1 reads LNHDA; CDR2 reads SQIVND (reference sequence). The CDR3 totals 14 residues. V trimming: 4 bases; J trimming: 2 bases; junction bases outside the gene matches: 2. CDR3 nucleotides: TGTGCCAGTAGTAGGGGGACAGCTGGAAACACCATATATTTT. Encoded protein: CASSRGTAGNTIYF.

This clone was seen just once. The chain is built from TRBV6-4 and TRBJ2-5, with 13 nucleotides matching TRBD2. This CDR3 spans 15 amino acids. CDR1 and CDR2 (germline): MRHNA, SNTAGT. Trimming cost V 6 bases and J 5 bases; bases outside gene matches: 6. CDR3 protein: CASSRLAGGLETQYF. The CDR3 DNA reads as TGTGCCAGCAGCAGACTAGCGGGGGGTCTGGAGACCCAGTACTTC.

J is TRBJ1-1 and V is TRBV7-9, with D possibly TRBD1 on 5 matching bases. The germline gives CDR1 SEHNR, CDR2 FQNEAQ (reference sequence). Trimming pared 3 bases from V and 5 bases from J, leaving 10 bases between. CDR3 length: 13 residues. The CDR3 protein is CASSFGGITEAFF. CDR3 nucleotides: TGTGCCAGCAGCTTCGGGGGTATTACTGAAGCTTTCTTT.

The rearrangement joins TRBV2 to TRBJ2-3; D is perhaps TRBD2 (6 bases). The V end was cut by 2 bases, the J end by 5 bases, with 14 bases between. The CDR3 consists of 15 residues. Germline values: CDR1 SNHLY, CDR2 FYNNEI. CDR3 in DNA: TGTGCCAGCAGTGAAACGGCGGGATTGGGAGATACGCAGTATTTT. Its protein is CASSETAGLGDTQYF. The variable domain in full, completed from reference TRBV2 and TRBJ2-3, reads EPEVTQTPSHQVTQMGQEVILRCVPISNHLYFYWYRQILGQKVEFLVSFYNNEISEKSEIFDDQFSVERPDGSNFTLKIRSTKLEDSAMYFCASSETAGLGDTQYFGPGTRLTVL.

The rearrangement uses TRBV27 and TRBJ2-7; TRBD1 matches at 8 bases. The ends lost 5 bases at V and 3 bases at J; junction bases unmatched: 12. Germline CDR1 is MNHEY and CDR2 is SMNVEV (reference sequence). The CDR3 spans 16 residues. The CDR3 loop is CASSPRLRGRVYEQYF. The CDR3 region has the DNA TGTGCCAGCAGTCCGAGGCTCAGGGGGCGCGTCTACGAGCAGTACTTC.

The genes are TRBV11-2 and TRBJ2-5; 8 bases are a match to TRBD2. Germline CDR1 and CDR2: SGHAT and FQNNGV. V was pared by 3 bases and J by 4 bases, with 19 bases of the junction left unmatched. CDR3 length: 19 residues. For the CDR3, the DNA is TGTGCCAGCAGCTTTCCTCGCCCAACGGGGGGGCCTTGGAGAGAGACCCAGTACTTC. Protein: CASSFPRPTGGPWRETQYF. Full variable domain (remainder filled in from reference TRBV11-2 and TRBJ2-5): EAGVAQSPRYKIIEKRQSVAFWCNPISGHATLYWYQQILGQGPKLLIQFQNNGVVDDSQLPKDRFSAERLKGVDSTLKIQPAKLEDSAVYLCASSFPRPTGGPWRETQYFGPGTRLLVL.

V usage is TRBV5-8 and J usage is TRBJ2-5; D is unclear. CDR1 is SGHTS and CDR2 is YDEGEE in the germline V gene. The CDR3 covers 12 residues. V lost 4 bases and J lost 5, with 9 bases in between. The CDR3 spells CASSPERETQYF. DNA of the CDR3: TGTGCCAGCAGCCCGGAGCGCGAGACCCAGTACTTC.